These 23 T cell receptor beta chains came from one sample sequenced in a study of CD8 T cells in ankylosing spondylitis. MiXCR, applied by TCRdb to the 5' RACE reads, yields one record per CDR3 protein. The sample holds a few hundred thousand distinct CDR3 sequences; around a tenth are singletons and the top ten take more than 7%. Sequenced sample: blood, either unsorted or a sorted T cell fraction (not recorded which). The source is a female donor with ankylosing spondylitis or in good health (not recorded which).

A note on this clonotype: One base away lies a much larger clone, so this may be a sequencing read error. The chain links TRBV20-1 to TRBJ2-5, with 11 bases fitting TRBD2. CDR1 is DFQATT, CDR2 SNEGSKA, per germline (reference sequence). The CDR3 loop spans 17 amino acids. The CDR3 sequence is CCARAVASGRFLETQYF. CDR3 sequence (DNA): TGCTGTGCTAGAGCGGTGGCTAGCGGGAGGTTTTTAGAGACCCAGTACTTC.

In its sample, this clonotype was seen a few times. The chain's CDR3 is CASTGGPTAGELFF. CDR3 DNA: TGTGCCAGCACCGGAGGCCCTACCGCCGGGGAGCTGTTTTTT. V gene TRBV28 combines with J gene TRBJ2-2; tentatively, D is TRBD2 (5 bases). The CDR3 runs to 14 residues. V shed 7 bases and J shed 6 bases, with 15 bases lying between them. Germline V gene data show CDR1 as MDHEN and CDR2 as SYDVKM.

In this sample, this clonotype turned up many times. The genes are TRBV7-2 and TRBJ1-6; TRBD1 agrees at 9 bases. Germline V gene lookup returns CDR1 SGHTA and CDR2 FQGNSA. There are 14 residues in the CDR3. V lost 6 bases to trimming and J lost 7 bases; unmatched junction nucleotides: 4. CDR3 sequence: CASRGDRENSPLHF. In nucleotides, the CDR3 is TGTGCCAGCAGGGGGGACAGGGAAAATTCACCCCTCCACTTT. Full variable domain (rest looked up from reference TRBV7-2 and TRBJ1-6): GAGVSQSPSNKVTEKGKDVELRCDPISGHTALYWYRQSLGQGLEFLIYFQGNSAPDKSGLPSDRFSAERTGGSVSTLTIQRTQQEDSAVYLCASRGDRENSPLHFGNGTRLTVT.

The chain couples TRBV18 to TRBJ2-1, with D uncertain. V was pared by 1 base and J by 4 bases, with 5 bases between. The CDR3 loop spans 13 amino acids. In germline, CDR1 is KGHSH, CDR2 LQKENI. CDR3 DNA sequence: TGTGCCAGCTCACCACGGGGATACAATGAGCAGTTCTTC. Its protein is CASSPRGYNEQFF.

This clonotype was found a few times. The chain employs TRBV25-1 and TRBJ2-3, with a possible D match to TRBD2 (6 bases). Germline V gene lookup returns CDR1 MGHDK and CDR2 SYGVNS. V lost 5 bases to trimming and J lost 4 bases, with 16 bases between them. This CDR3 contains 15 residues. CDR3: CASSNRGNPPDTQYF. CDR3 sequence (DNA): TGTGCCAGCAGTAATCGGGGGAATCCCCCAGATACGCAGTATTTT.

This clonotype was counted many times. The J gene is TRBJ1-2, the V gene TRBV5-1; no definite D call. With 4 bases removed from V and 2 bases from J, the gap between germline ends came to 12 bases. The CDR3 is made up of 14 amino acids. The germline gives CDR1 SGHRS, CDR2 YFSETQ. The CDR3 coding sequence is TGCGCCAGCAGCCCTGGTGGTTCCAACTATGGCTACACCTTC. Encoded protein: CASSPGGSNYGYTF.

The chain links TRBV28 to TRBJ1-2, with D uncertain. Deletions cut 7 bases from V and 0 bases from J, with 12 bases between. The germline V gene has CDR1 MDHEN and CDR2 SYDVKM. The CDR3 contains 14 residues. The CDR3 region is CASTSAVANYGYTF. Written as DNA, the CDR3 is TGTGCCAGCACATCCGCAGTAGCTAACTATGGCTACACCTTC.

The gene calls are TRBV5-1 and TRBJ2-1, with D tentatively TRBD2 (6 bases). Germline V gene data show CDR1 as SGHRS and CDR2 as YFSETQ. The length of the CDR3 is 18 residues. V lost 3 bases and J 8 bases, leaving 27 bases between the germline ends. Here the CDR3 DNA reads TGCGCCAGCAGCTCACCCCCAAGGCGGGACCTTAATCCCTATGAGCAGTTCTTC. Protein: CASSSPPRRDLNPYEQFF.

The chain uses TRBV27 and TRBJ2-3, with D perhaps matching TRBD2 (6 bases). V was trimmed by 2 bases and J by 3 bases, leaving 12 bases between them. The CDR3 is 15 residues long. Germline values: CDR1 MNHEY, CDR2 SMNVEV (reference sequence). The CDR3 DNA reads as TGTGCCAGCAGTTTACTGGGACTTCAAACAGATACGCAGTATTTT. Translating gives CASSLLGLQTDTQYF.

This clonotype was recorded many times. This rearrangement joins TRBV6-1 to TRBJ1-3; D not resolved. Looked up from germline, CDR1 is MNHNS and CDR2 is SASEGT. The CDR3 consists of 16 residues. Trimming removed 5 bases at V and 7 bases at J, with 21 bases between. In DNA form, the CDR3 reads TGTGCCAGCAGTCCCTTGGGCGCAGAAACGGCGAACACCATATATTTT. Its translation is CASSPLGAETANTIYF.

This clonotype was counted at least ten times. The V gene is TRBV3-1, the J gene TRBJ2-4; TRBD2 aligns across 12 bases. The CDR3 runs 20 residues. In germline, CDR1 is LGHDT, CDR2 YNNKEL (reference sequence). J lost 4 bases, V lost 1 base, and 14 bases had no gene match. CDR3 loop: CASSQAPGLAGNSLKNIQYF. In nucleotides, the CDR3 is TGTGCCAGCAGCCAAGCACCGGGACTAGCGGGCAACTCCTTAAAAAACATTCAGTACTTC.

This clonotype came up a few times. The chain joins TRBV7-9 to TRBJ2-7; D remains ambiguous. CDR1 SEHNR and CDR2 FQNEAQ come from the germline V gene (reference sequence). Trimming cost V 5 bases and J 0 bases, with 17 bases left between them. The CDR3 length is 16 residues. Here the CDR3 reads CASSPPGPHHSYEQYF. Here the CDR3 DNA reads TGTGCCAGCAGCCCCCCCGGGCCTCACCACTCCTACGAGCAGTACTTC.

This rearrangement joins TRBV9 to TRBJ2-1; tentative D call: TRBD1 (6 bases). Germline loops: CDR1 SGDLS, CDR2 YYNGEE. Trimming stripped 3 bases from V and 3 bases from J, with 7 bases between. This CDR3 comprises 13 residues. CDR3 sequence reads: CASSGQDYNEQFF. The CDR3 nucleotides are TGTGCCAGCAGCGGACAGGACTACAATGAGCAGTTCTTC.

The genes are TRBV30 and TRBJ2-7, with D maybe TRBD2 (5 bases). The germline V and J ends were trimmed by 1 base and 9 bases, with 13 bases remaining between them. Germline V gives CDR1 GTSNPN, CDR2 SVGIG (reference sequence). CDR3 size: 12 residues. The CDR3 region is CAWSGPGSRQYF. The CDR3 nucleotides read TGTGCCTGGAGTGGGCCGGGATCTAGGCAGTACTTC.

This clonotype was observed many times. CDR3 bases: TGTGCCAGCAGCTTTGGGGATCCGAATCAGCCCCAGCATTTT. Translated: CASSFGDPNQPQHF. The chain is built from TRBV7-8 and TRBJ1-5; D gene uncertain. Looked up from germline, CDR1 is SGHVS and CDR2 is FQNEAQ. With 3 bases removed from V and 4 bases from J, the gap between germline ends came to 10 bases. The length of the CDR3 is 14 residues.

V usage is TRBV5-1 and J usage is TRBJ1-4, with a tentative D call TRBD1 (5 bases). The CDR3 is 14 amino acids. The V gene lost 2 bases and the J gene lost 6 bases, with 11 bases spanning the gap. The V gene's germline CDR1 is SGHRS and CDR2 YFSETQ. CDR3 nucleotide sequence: TGCGCCAGCAGCTTAGAGGGGAGATATGAAAAACTGTTTTTT. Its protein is CASSLEGRYEKLFF. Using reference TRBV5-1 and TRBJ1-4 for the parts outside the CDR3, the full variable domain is KAGVTQTPRYLIKTRGQQVTLSCSPISGHRSVSWYQQTPGQGLQFLFEYFSETQRNKGNFPGRFSGRQFSNSRSEMNVSTLELGDSALYLCASSLEGRYEKLFFGSGTQLSVL.

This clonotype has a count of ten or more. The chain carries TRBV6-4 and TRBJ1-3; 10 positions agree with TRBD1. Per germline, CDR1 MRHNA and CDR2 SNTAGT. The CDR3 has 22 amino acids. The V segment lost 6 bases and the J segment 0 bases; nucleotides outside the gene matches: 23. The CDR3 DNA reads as TGTGCCAGCAGGCGGACCCTCGTTCCGGGACAGGGGCAAATCATCTCTGGAAACACCATATATTTT. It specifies CASRRTLVPGQGQIISGNTIYF.

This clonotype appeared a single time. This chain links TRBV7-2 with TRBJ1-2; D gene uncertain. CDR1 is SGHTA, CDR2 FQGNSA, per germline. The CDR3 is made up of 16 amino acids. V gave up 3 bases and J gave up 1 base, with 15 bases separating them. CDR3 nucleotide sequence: TGTGCCAGCAGCTTTACCCCCGCGGACTTTAACTATGGCTACACCTTC. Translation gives CASSFTPADFNYGYTF.

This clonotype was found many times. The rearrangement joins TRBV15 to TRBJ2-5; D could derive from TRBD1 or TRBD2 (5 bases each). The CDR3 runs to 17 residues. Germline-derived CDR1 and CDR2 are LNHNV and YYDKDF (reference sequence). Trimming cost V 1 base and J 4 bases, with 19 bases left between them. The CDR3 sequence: CATSRGAGTKMGETQYF. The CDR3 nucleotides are TGTGCCACCAGCAGAGGGGCCGGGACGAAGATGGGAGAGACCCAGTACTTC.

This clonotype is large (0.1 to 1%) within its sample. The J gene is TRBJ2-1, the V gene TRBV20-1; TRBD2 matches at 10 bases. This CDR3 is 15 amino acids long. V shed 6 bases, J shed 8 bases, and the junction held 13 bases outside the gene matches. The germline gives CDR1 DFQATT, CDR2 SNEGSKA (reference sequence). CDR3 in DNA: TGCAGTGCCAACGAAGGGCTAGCGGGAGTGTATGAGCAGTTCTTC. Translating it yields CSANEGLAGVYEQFF.

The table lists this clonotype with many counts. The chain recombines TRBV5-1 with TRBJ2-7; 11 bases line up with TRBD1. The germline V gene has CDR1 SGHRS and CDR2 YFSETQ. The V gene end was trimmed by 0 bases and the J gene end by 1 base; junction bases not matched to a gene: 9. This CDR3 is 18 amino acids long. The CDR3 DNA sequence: TGCGCCAGCAGCTTGGGCTGGACAGGGGGCGCCAATTCCTACGAGCAGTACTTC. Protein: CASSLGWTGGANSYEQYF. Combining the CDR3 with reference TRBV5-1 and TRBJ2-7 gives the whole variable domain KAGVTQTPRYLIKTRGQQVTLSCSPISGHRSVSWYQQTPGQGLQFLFEYFSETQRNKGNFPGRFSGRQFSNSRSEMNVSTLELGDSALYLCASSLGWTGGANSYEQYFGPGTRLTVT.

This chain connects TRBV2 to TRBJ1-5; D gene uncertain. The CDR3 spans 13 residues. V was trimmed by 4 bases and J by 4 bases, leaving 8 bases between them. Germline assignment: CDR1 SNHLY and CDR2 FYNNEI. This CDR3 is CASSGPLNQPQHF. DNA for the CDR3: TGTGCCAGCAGTGGCCCGCTAAATCAGCCCCAGCATTTT.

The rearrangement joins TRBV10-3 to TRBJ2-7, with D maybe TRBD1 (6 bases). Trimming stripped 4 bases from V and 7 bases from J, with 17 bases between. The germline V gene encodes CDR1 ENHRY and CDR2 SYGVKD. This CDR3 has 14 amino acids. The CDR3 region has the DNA TGTGCCATCAGTGTTCACAAACCTCAGGGGGAGCAGTACTTC. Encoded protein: CAISVHKPQGEQYF.